These 17 T cell receptor beta chains originate from one sample sequenced in a study of post-analysis software for immune sequencing data. These receptors have no known antigen. Study-level findings and limits: Roughly five TRBV segments were more frequent in patients than controls; TRBV5-6, TRBV5-1 and TRBV20-1 belonged to this group.

The authors incorporated unique molecular identifiers into the TCR beta cDNA libraries. TCRdb re-derived calls from the PCR reads in MiXCR, one entry per CDR3 protein. Among some 690,000 distinct CDR3 sequences listed, approximately 30% were seen once. The material sequenced was blood. These receptors were taken from a girl aged 10-17 years with multiple sclerosis.

There are a few counts of this clonotype. Here the CDR3 DNA reads TGCAGTGCCTCCGGGGGAGTAGCGGGGGGCTCCTACAATGAGCAGTTCTTC. Translated: CSASGGVAGGSYNEQFF. The chain uses TRBV20-1 and TRBJ2-1; 10 positions match TRBD2. CDR3 length equals 17 residues. CDR1 is DFQATT and CDR2 is SNEGSKA in the germline V gene (reference sequence). Germline trimming cut 6 bases from V and 0 bases from J; bases unmatched to any gene: 11.

Comment on this clonotype: A read error is possible here, since a much larger clone lies one base away. The rearrangement joins TRBV29-1 to TRBJ2-5; maybe TRBD2 (5 bases). Germline V gene sequence: CDR1 SQVTM, CDR2 ANQGSEA. V lost 6 bases and J 5 bases, leaving 22 bases between the germline ends. The CDR3 extends over 15 amino acids. In DNA form, the CDR3 reads TGCAGCGTAGGTTTCGACGGGGTTGGAGCGGAGACCCAGTACTTC. As protein: CSVGFDGVGAETQYF.

V is TRBV5-6 and J is TRBJ2-1, with D uncertain. V shed 1 base and J shed 13 bases, with 9 bases lying between them. The V gene's germline CDR1 is SGHDT and CDR2 YYEEEE. The CDR3 spans 11 residues. The chain's CDR3 is CASSLSGLQFF. The CDR3 nucleotides are TGTGCCAGCAGCTTGAGTGGCCTACAGTTCTTC.

The chain carries TRBV24-1 and TRBJ2-5; TRBD1 matches 11 bases. The J segment lost 2 bases and the V segment lost 4 bases, leaving 5 bases of the junction unmatched. CDR1 is KGHDR and CDR2 is SFDVKD in the germline V gene. The CDR3 has 16 residues. The CDR3 sequence is CATSDSGTGGQETQYF. The CDR3 DNA sequence: TGTGCCACCAGTGACTCCGGGACAGGGGGACAAGAGACCCAGTACTTC.

This clonotype was counted between two and nine times. This sequence joins TRBV5-1 and TRBJ2-1; D perhaps matches TRBD2 (6 bases). Trimming removed 4 bases at V and 7 bases at J, with 15 bases between. Germline V gene sequence: CDR1 SGHRS, CDR2 YFSETQ. This CDR3 comprises 14 residues. This CDR3 is CASSPREWGNEQFF. CDR3 in DNA: TGCGCCAGCAGCCCTCGGGAGTGGGGGAATGAGCAGTTCTTC.

The gene calls are TRBV7-2 and TRBJ2-4, with no clear D. This CDR3 region has 17 residues. The V end was cut by 5 bases, the J end by 0 bases, with 17 bases between. Germline assignment: CDR1 SGHTA and CDR2 FQGNSA. The CDR3 coding sequence is TGTGCCAGCAGCCACGAAGTCCAGGTTCTAGCCAAAAACATTCAGTACTTC. This encodes CASSHEVQVLAKNIQYF.

This clonotype was picked up a small number of times. This rearrangement joins TRBV10-2 to TRBJ1-2, with unresolved D. The ends were cut back, 0 bases at V and 7 bases at J, with 24 bases in the middle. The germline gives CDR1 WSHSY, CDR2 SAAADI. The CDR3 is 18 amino acids. In DNA form, the CDR3 reads TGCGCCAGCAGTGAGTCGACTCTCGGGGAGACCCTCATCTCTGGCTACACCTTC. Its translation is CASSESTLGETLISGYTF.

This chain connects TRBV12-3 or TRBV12-4 to TRBJ2-5; D is unclear. The length of the CDR3 is 13 residues. Deletions cut 4 bases from V and 1 base from J, with 7 bases between. CDR3 bases: TGTGCCAGCAGTTCCCTCGGCCAAGAGACCCAGTACTTC. This sequence encodes CASSSLGQETQYF.

On this clonotype itself: Germline is not matched at one junction end, which may reflect a read error. The chain links TRBV9 to TRBJ2-5; 10 bases fit TRBD2. The better agreement between TRBJ2-7 and the DNA end casts doubt on the J call. The CDR3 length is 14 residues. Germline V gene data show CDR1 as SGDLS and CDR2 as YYNGEE. CDR3 nucleotides: TGTGCCTGCAGCGGGAGGACTAGCGGATACGAGCAGTACTTC. Translating it yields CACSGRTSGYEQYF.

Concerning this clonotype itself: A much larger clone is a single base away; this may be a read error. This chain joins TRBV9 and TRBJ2-5; D is perhaps TRBD1 (6 bases). The germline V gene encodes CDR1 SGDLS and CDR2 YYNGEE. This CDR3 comprises 14 residues. The CDR3 loop is CASSPRGGQEAQYF. As DNA, the CDR3 is TGTGCCAGCAGCCCCCGTGGGGGCCAAGAGGCCCAGTACTTC.

This clonotype was observed many times. This chain links TRBV3-1 with TRBJ2-4; tentatively, D is TRBD2 (5 bases). Germline V gene data show CDR1 as LGHDT and CDR2 as YNNKEL (reference sequence). The CDR3 covers 16 residues. Trimming pared 0 bases from V and 10 bases from J, leaving 19 bases between. The CDR3 protein is CASSQDGGRFGRIQYF. The CDR3 DNA reads TGTGCCAGCAGCCAAGATGGAGGCAGGTTTGGTAGGATTCAGTACTTC.

This chain uses TRBV5-1 with TRBJ2-5; weak D call: TRBD2 (6 bases). CDR3 size: 16 residues. V was cut by 3 bases and J by 2 bases, with 17 bases left in between. Germline CDR1 and CDR2: SGHRS and YFSETQ. Here the CDR3 reads CASSYRRVGIQETQYF. In DNA, the CDR3 is TGCGCCAGCAGCTATCGGAGGGTAGGGATACAAGAGACCCAGTACTTC.

This clonotype was detected a few times. The gene calls are TRBV4-1 and TRBJ1-2, with TRBD1 matching over 9 bases. The germline V gene has CDR1 MGHRA and CDR2 YSYEKL. CDR3 length: 18 residues. J lost 4 bases, V lost 0 bases, and 12 bases had no gene match. CDR3 sequence (DNA): TGCGCCAGCAGCCAAGACCCAGCGGGGACAGGGCAGATCTATGGCTACACCTTC. As protein: CASSQDPAGTGQIYGYTF.

This sequence joins TRBV7-2 and TRBJ2-1; 7 nucleotides agree with TRBD2. The CDR3 contains 15 residues. Germline V lookup: CDR1 SGHTA, CDR2 FQGNSA. Germline trimming cut 4 bases from V and 4 bases from J; bases unmatched to any gene: 7. In DNA form, the CDR3 reads TGTGCCAGCAGCTGGTTGGGGGGGGTTTACAATGAGCAGTTCTTC. It specifies CASSWLGGVYNEQFF.

The chain has TRBV3-1 and TRBJ1-1, with unresolved D. With 1 base removed from V and 5 bases from J, the gap between germline ends came to 11 bases. The CDR3 sequence is 14 residues long. From germline, CDR1 is LGHDT and CDR2 YNNKEL (reference sequence). Written as DNA, the CDR3 is TGTGCCAGCAGCCAAGTAAGTAGGGAAACTGAAGCTTTCTTT. Its translation is CASSQVSRETEAFF.

The table lists this clonotype with a few counts. V is TRBV2 and J is TRBJ2-1, with 10 bases that match TRBD1. From germline, CDR1 is SNHLY and CDR2 FYNNEI. Losses at the gene ends were 6 bases for V and 7 bases for J; bases not matched to a gene: 9. The CDR3 totals 15 residues. CDR3 DNA: TGTGCCAGCAGCCCGGACAGGGGGAGTTTGAATGAGCAGTTCTTC. It yields the protein CASSPDRGSLNEQFF.

V usage is TRBV28 and J usage is TRBJ1-5, with 9 nucleotides matching TRBD1. The CDR3 is 15 residues long. Germline CDR1 reads MDHEN; CDR2 reads SYDVKM. The V and J ends lost 5 bases and 1 base, in that order; junction bases with no gene match: 3. CDR3: CASSVGTGSNQPQHF. CDR3 DNA: TGTGCCAGCAGTGTAGGGACAGGGAGCAATCAGCCCCAGCATTTT. The full variable domain, its missing parts supplied by reference TRBV28 and TRBJ1-5, is DVKVTQSSRYLVKRTGEKVFLECVQDMDHENMFWYRQDPGLGLRLIYFSYDVKMKEKGDIPEGYSVSREKKERFSLILESASTNQTSMYLCASSVGTGSNQPQHFGDGTRLSIL.